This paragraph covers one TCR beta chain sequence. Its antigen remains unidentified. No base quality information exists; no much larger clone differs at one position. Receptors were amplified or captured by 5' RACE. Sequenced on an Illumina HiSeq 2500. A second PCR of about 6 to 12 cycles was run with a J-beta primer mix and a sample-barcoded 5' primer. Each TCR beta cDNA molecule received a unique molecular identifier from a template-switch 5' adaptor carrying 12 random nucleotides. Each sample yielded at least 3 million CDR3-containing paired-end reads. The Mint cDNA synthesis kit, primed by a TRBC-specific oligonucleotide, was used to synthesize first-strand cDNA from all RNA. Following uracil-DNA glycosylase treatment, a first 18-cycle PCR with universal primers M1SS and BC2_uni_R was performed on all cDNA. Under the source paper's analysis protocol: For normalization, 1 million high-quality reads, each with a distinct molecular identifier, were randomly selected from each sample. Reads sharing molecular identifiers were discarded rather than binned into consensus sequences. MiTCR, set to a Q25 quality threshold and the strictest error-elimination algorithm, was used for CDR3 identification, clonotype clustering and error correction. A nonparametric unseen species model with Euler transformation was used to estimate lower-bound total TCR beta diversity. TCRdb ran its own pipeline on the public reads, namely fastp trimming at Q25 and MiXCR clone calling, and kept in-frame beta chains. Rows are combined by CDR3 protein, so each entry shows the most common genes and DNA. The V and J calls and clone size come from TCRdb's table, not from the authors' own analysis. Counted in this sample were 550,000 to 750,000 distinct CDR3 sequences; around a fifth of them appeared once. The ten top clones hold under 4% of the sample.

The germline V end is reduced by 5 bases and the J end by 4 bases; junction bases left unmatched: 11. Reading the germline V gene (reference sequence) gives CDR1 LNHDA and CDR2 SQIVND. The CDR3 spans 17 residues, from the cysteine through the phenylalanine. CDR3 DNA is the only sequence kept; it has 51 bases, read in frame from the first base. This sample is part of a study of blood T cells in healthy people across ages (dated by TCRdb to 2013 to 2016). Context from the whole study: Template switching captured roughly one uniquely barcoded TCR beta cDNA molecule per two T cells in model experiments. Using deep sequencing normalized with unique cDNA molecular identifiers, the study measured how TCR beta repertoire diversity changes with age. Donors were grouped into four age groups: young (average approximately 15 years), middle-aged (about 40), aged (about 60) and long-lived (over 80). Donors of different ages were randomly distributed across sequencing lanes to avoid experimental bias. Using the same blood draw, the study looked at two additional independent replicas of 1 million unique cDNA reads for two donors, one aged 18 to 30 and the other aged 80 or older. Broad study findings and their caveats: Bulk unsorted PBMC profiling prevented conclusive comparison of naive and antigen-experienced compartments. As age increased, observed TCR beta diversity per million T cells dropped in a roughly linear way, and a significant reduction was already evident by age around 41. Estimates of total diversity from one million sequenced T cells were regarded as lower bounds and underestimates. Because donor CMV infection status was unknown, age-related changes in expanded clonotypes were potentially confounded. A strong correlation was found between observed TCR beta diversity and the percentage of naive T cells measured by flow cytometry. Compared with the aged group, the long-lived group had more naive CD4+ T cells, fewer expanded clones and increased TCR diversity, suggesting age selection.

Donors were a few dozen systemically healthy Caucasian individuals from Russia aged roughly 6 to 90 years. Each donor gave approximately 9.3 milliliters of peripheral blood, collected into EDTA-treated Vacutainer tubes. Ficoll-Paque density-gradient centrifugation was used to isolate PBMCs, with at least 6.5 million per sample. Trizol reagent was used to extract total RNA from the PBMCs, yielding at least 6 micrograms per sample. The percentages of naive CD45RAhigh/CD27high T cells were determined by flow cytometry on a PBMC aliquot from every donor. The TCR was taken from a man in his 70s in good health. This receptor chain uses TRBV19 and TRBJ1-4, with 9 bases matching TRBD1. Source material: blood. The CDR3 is CASSASGTGPYNEKLFF. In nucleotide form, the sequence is TGTGCCAGTAGTGCCTCCGGGACAGGGCCCTATAATGAAAAACTGTTTTTT.